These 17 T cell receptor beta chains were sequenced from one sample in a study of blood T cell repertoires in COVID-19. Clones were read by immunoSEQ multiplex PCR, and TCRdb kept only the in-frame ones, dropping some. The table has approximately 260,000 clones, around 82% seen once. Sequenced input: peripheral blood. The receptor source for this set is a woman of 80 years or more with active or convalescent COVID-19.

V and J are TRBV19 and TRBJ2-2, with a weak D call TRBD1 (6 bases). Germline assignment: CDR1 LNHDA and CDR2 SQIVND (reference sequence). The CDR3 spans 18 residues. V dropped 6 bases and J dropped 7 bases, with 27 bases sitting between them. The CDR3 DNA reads TGTGCCAGTAGGGGTGCCGACAGGACCCCTTCTCGGGACGGGGAGCTGTTTTTT. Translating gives CASRGADRTPSRDGELFF.

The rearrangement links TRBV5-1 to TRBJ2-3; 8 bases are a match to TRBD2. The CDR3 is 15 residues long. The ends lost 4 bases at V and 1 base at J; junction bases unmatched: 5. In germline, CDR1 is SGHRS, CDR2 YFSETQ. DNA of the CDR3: TGCGCCAGCAGCCCGATGACTAGCGGCACAGATACGCAGTATTTT. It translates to CASSPMTSGTDTQYF.

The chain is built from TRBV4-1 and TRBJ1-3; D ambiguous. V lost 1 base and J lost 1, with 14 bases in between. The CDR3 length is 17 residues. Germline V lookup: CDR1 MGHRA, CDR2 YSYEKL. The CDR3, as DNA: TGCGCCAGCAGCCAAGGTTCTGGGAGCGGGTCTGGAAACACCATATATTTT. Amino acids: CASSQGSGSGSGNTIYF.

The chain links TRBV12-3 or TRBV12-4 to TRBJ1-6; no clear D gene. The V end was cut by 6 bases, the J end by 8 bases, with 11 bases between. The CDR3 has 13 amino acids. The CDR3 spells CASSREGDSPLHF. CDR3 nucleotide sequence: TGTGCCAGCAGCCGGGAGGGAGATTCACCCCTCCACTTT.

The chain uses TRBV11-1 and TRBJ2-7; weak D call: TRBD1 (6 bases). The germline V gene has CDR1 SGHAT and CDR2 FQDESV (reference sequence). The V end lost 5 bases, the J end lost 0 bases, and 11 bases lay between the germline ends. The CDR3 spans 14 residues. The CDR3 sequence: CASSLQGSSYEQYF. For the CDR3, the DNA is TGTGCCAGCAGCCTACAGGGTTCCTCCTACGAGCAGTACTTC.

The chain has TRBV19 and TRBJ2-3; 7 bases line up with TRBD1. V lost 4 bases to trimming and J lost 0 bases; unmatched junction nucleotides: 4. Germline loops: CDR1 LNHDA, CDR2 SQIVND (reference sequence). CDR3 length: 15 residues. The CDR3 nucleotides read TGTGCCAGTAGTAGGGGACAGCCTAGCACAGATACGCAGTATTTT. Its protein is CASSRGQPSTDTQYF. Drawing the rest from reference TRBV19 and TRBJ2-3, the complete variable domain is DGGITQSPKYLFRKEGQNVTLSCEQNLNHDAMYWYRQDPGQGLRLIYYSQIVNDFQKGDIAEGYSVSREKKESFPLTVTSAQKNPTAFYLCASSRGQPSTDTQYFGPGTRLTVL.

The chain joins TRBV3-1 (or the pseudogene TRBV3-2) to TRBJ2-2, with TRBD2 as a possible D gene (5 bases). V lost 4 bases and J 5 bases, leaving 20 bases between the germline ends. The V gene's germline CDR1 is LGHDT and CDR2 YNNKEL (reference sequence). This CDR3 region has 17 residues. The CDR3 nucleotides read TGTGCCAGCAGCCCATTTAATGGGAAGCCGGGGACCGGGGAGCTGTTTTTT. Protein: CASSPFNGKPGTGELFF.

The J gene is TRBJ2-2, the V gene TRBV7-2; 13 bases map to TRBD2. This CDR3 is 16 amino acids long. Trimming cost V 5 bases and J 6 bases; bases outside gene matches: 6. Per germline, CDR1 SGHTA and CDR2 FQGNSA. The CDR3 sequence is CASSAQTSGRSGELFF. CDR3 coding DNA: TGTGCCAGCAGCGCCCAGACTAGCGGGAGGTCCGGGGAGCTGTTTTTT.

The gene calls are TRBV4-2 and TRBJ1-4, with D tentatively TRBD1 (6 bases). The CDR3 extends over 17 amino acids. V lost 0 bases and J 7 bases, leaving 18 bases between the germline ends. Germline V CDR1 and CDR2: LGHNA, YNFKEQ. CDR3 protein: CASSQELRQAAGEKLFF. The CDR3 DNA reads TGTGCCAGCAGCCAAGAATTGCGACAGGCAGCTGGTGAAAAACTGTTTTTT.

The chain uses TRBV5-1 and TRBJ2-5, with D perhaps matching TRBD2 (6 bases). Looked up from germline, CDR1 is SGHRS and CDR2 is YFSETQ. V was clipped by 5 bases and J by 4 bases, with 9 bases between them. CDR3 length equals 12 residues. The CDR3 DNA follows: TGCGCCAGCAGGCAGGAGGGAGAGACCCAGTACTTC. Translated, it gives CASRQEGETQYF.

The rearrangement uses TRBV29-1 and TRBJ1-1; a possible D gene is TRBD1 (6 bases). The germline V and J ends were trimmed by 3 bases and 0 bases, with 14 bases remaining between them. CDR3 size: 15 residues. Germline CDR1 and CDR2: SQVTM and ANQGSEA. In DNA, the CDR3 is TGCAGCGTTGACGGCAGGGGTTCAGTGAACACTGAAGCTTTCTTT. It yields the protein CSVDGRGSVNTEAFF.

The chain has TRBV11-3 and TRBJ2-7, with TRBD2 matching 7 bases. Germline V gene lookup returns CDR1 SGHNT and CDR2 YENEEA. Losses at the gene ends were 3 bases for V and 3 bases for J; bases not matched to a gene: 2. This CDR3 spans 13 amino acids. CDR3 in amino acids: CASSFGLDYEQYF. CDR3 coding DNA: TGTGCCAGCAGCTTCGGACTAGACTACGAGCAGTACTTC.

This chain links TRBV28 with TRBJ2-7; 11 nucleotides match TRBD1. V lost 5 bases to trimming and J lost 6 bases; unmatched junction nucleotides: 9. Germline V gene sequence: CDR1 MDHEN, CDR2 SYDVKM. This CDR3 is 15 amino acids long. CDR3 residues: CASSNPGQGVSEQYF. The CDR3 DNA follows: TGTGCCAGCAGTAATCCGGGACAGGGGGTTTCCGAGCAGTACTTC.

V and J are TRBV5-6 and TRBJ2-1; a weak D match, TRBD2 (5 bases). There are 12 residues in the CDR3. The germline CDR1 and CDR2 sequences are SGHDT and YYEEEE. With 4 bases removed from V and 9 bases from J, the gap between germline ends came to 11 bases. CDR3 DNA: TGTGCCAGCAGCCTTACTAGAGGTGAGCAGTTCTTC. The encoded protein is CASSLTRGEQFF.

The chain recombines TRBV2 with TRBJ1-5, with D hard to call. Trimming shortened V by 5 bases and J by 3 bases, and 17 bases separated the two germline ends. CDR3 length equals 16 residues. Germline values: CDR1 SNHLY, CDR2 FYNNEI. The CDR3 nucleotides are TGTGCCAGCAGTAGGTATGCGGTCGTACTCAATCAGCCCCAGCATTTT. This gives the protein CASSRYAVVLNQPQHF. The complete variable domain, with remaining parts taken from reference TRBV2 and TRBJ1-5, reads EPEVTQTPSHQVTQMGQEVILRCVPISNHLYFYWYRQILGQKVEFLVSFYNNEISEKSEIFDDQFSVERPDGSNFTLKIRSTKLEDSAMYFCASSRYAVVLNQPQHFGDGTRLSIL.

The DNA of the CDR3 is TGTGCCAGCTCACCACTGGAAATTACTAGCGGGGCTTCAGAGACCCAGTACTTC. Its translation: CASSPLEITSGASETQYF. The chain is built from TRBV18 and TRBJ2-5, with TRBD2 matching 10 bases. Trimming at V came to 1 base and at J to 4 bases, leaving 12 bases not matched to a gene. The CDR3 extends over 18 amino acids. Germline V lookup: CDR1 KGHSH, CDR2 LQKENI.

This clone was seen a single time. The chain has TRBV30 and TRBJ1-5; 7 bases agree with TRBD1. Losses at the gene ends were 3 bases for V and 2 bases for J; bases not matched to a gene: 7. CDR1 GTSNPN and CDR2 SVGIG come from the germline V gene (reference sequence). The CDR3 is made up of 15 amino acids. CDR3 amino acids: CAWSLSGTGNQPQHF. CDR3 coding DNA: TGTGCCTGGAGCCTATCCGGGACAGGCAATCAGCCCCAGCATTTT.